The 5 T cell receptor beta chains listed next were all sequenced from one sample in a study of blood T cells in healthy people across ages. Next came a second PCR, run for about 6 to 12 cycles, which used a sample-barcoded 5' primer along with a J-beta primer mix. TCRdb used MiXCR to reprocess the 5' RACE reads, holding one entry per CDR3 protein. There are 1.5 million to 2 million distinct CDR3 sequences in the sample; approximately 40% occur only once, and around 23% lies in the top ten. The sample taken for sequencing was blood. The receptors stem from a human donor in good health.

This chain uses TRBV29-1 with TRBJ2-4; D tentatively reads TRBD1 or TRBD2 (5 bases each). The V and J ends lost 0 bases and 13 bases respectively, with 13 bases between them. The CDR3 covers 12 residues. The germline V gene encodes CDR1 SQVTM and CDR2 ANQGSEA. The CDR3 nucleotides are TGCAGCGTTGAAGAAGGGACCGGGGAGCAGTACTTC. Protein sequence: CSVEEGTGEQYF.

This clonotype was observed a handful of times. The chain has TRBV7-9 and TRBJ1-1; a possible D gene is TRBD1 (6 bases). Germline CDR1 and CDR2: SEHNR and FQNEAQ (reference sequence). The V and J ends lost 6 bases and 3 bases respectively, with 20 bases between them. The CDR3 runs 16 residues. Written as DNA, the CDR3 is TGTGCCAGCAGTCCCCCAACGGGGGGCGGGGACACTGAAGCTTTCTTT. Encoded protein: CASSPPTGGGDTEAFF.

CDR3 DNA sequence: TGCGCCAGCAGCCAGTGGTTGAGGAACACTGAAGCTTTCTTT. This encodes CASSQWLRNTEAFF. The chain joins TRBV4-3 to TRBJ1-1, with D uncertain. The CDR3 contains 14 residues. Germline V gene lookup returns CDR1 LGHNA and CDR2 YSLEER. Trimming removed 3 bases from V and 1 base from J, with 9 bases in between.

This clonotype was seen more than once but under ten times. The V gene is TRBV7-9, the J gene TRBJ2-3; 7 positions agree with TRBD1. The germline CDR1 and CDR2 sequences are SEHNR and FQNEAQ (reference sequence). After removal of 5 bases from V and 0 bases from J, the junction contained 8 bases not matched to a gene. This CDR3 has 16 amino acids. CDR3 protein: CASSTDRAPSTDTQYF. The CDR3 DNA is TGTGCCAGCAGCACCGACAGGGCGCCTAGCACAGATACGCAGTATTTT.

This clonotype has just a few counts. The rearrangement uses TRBV7-2 and TRBJ1-2; 8 bases line up with TRBD1. The V segment lost 0 bases and the J segment 4 bases; nucleotides outside the gene matches: 7. The germline V gene has CDR1 SGHTA and CDR2 FQGNSA. The CDR3 length is 16 residues. CDR3 sequence reads: CASSLALGQGLYGYTF. CDR3 nucleotides: TGTGCCAGCAGCTTAGCGCTCGGACAGGGACTCTATGGCTACACCTTC.